The sequence of this T cell receptor beta chain was determined in a study of graft-versus-host responses after intestinal transplantation. Across the study: As for transplant type, recipients had multivisceral, liver-intestinal, or isolated intestinal grafts. Anti-thymocyte globulin induction was given to all recipients, followed by tacrolimus and steroids for about 3 years. Broader study findings: Peak GvH clone levels in circulation were associated with early post-transplant HvG declines. Analysis identified GvH clones in recipient marrow, with some appearing first in ileum or blood.

Germline loops: CDR1 SNHLY, CDR2 FYNNEI. The CDR3 runs 14 residues. V lost 10 bases to trimming and J lost 2 bases, with 17 bases between them. Only in-frame clones appear in the TCRdb table, and some are missing; sequencing was by immunoSEQ multiplex PCR. This sample has around 92,000 clones, with around 86% found just once. In regard to this clone: Its antigen is currently unknown.

The clonotype comes from a human patient who received an intestinal transplant, so some T cells may come from the graft donor. The J gene is TRBJ1-2, the V gene TRBV2, with D perhaps TRBD1 (5 bases). The source material was PBMCs, sampled 255 days after intestinal transplant. The CDR3 DNA is TGTGCCATCTTACAATGGCAGGGAAACTATGGCTACACCTTC. This encodes CAILQWQGNYGYTF. The complete variable domain, with remaining parts taken from reference TRBV2 and TRBJ1-2, reads EPEVTQTPSHQVTQMGQEVILRCVPISNHLYFYWYRQILGQKVEFLVSFYNNEISEKSEIFDDQFSVERPDGSNFTLKIRSTKLEDSAMYFCAILQWQGNYGYTFGSGTRLTVV.